This T cell receptor beta chain was sequenced in a study of T cells in Graves' hyperthyroidism and ophthalmopathy. RNA transcripts provided the source from which TCR beta CDR3 regions were amplified. The HTBI set primed first-round TCR CDR3 RT-PCR. In TCRdb, the multiplex PCR reads were re-called with MiXCR into one record per CDR3 protein. The sample comprises over 550,000 distinct CDR3 sequences, over 15% of which are singletons, and 15% to 20% rests with the top ten. Per the germline V gene, CDR1 is MDHEN and CDR2 is SYDVKM. The V and J ends lost 4 bases and 3 bases, in that order; junction bases with no gene match: 6. The CDR3 contains 14 residues. Hyperthyroidism had been newly diagnosed in patients aged 18 to 65, and its duration was under 2 months. This sample holds PBMCs from 9.5 to 10 ml fresh peripheral blood.

The chain employs TRBV28 and TRBJ2-7; 7 bases align to TRBD2. The sequencing sample was made of blood. The sequence was obtained from a young woman with Graves' hyperthyroidism. The CDR3 nucleotides are TGTGCCAGCAGTTCCGGGACTATCATCTACGAGCAGTACTTC. Translated: CASSSGTIIYEQYF.